These 29 T cell receptor beta chains came from one sample sequenced in a study of blood T cell repertoires in COVID-19. Sequenced by immunoSEQ multiplex PCR; TCRdb stores in-frame clones only, minus some. The profile shows about 80,000 clones, about 85% of them singletons. The sample taken for sequencing was peripheral blood. Receptors originate from a man older than 75 with active or convalescent COVID-19.

The V gene is TRBV27, the J gene TRBJ1-6; the D is unclear. Germline CDR1 MNHEY, CDR2 SMNVEV (reference sequence). The CDR3 contains 14 residues. Trimming took 5 bases from V and 2 from J, leaving 7 bases between them. Written as DNA, the CDR3 is TGTGCCAGCAGTCTAGCTACCTATAATTCACCCCTCCACTTT. It encodes CASSLATYNSPLHF.

V usage is TRBV25-1 and J usage is TRBJ2-3; a weak D match, TRBD2 (5 bases). Germline lookup yields CDR1 MGHDK and CDR2 SYGVNS. The CDR3 covers 16 residues. The V end was cut by 0 bases, the J end by 2 bases, with 12 bases between. CDR3 region: CASSEYPSGDTDTQYF. CDR3 coding DNA: TGTGCCAGCAGTGAATACCCGAGCGGAGACACAGATACGCAGTATTTT.

This clone was recorded once. CDR3 sequence (DNA): TGTGCCAGCAGCCCCCGACAGGGATTGGCGAATTCACCCCTCCACTTT. This encodes CASSPRQGLANSPLHF. The genes are TRBV7-2 and TRBJ1-6; TRBD1 matches 7 bases. V gave up 5 bases and J gave up 7 bases; unmatched junction bases: 11. From germline, CDR1 is SGHTA and CDR2 FQGNSA. The CDR3 is 16 amino acids. The whole variable domain, filled in from reference TRBV7-2 and TRBJ1-6, reads GAGVSQSPSNKVTEKGKDVELRCDPISGHTALYWYRQSLGQGLEFLIYFQGNSAPDKSGLPSDRFSAERTGGSVSTLTIQRTQQEDSAVYLCASSPRQGLANSPLHFGNGTRLTVT.

This clone was seen at least ten times. V gene TRBV5-8 combines with J gene TRBJ1-3; no definite D call. The CDR3 contains 16 residues. V was pared by 4 bases and J by 0 bases, with 14 bases between. Germline lookup yields CDR1 SGHTS and CDR2 YDEGEE. The CDR3 reads CASSIARVLSGNTIYF. DNA of the CDR3: TGTGCCAGCAGCATCGCCCGAGTCCTCTCTGGAAACACCATATATTTT.

The CDR3 nucleotides are TGTGCCACCAGCCCAGGGACAGGGTCCTATGGCTACACCTTC. Translated, it gives CATSPGTGSYGYTF. The chain couples TRBV15 to TRBJ1-2, with 9 nucleotides matching TRBD1. The CDR3 runs to 14 residues. Unmatched junction bases numbered 5, after V lost 5 bases and J lost 4 bases. CDR1 and CDR2 (germline): LNHNV, YYDKDF (reference sequence).

This sequence joins TRBV24-1 and TRBJ2-7, with no clear D. The CDR3 totals 14 residues. V was shortened by 9 bases and J by 0 bases, with 14 bases between the two germline ends. Germline CDR1 KGHDR, CDR2 SFDVKD. This CDR3 reads CATDGIQNSYEQYV. CDR3 sequence (DNA): TGTGCCACCGATGGTATACAAAACTCCTACGAGCAGTACGTC.

This clone was counted once. The chain has TRBV14 and TRBJ1-4; D gene ambiguous. The length of the CDR3 is 14 residues. With 3 bases removed from V and 6 bases from J, the gap between germline ends came to 11 bases. CDR1 is SGHDN, CDR2 FVKESK, per germline. For the CDR3, the DNA is TGTGCCAGCAGCCATCCCAGGACTTATGAAAAACTGTTTTTT. Protein: CASSHPRTYEKLFF.

The chain carries TRBV5-1 and TRBJ2-3; D is uncertain. V was clipped by 1 base and J by 4 bases, with 4 bases between them. Per the germline V gene, CDR1 is SGHRS and CDR2 is YFSETQ. This CDR3 comprises 12 residues. The CDR3 DNA reads as TGCGCCAGCAGCTTGACAGCAGATACGCAGTATTTT. Amino acids: CASSLTADTQYF.

The genes are TRBV19 and TRBJ1-5; D is unclear. The germline V and J ends were trimmed by 5 bases and 2 bases, with 13 bases remaining between them. CDR1 and CDR2 (germline): LNHDA, SQIVND (reference sequence). This CDR3 has 15 residues. Here the CDR3 DNA reads TGTGCCAGTAGTCCGAACCCTAGAGGCAATCAGCCCCAGCATTTT. Translating gives CASSPNPRGNQPQHF. Together with reference TRBV19 and TRBJ1-5, the CDR3 gives the full variable domain: DGGITQSPKYLFRKEGQNVTLSCEQNLNHDAMYWYRQDPGQGLRLIYYSQIVNDFQKGDIAEGYSVSREKKESFPLTVTSAQKNPTAFYLCASSPNPRGNQPQHFGDGTRLSIL.

The chain recombines TRBV7-2 with TRBJ2-3, with D perhaps matching TRBD1 (6 bases). The CDR3 is 14 residues long. Trimming cost V 6 bases and J 2 bases, with 12 bases left between them. Looked up from germline, CDR1 is SGHTA and CDR2 is FQGNSA. The CDR3 sequence: CASRPGQYTDTQYF. In DNA form, the CDR3 reads TGTGCCAGCAGACCAGGACAGTACACAGATACGCAGTATTTT.

At least ten counts were recorded for this clone. The V gene is TRBV6-5, the J gene TRBJ2-1, with TRBD1 matching over 7 bases. V lost 10 bases to trimming and J lost 5 bases; unmatched junction nucleotides: 11. Germline V gives CDR1 MNHEY, CDR2 SVGAGI. This CDR3 contains 14 residues. CDR3 sequence (DNA): TGTGCCACTACATGGGGACAGAAGAACAATGAGCAGTTCTTC. It yields the protein CATTWGQKNNEQFF.

V gene TRBV28 combines with J gene TRBJ2-1; 8 bases are a match to TRBD2. The J segment lost 0 bases and the V segment lost 7 bases, leaving 8 bases of the junction unmatched. Germline CDR1 and CDR2: MDHEN and SYDVKM. This CDR3 has 16 residues. For the CDR3, the DNA is TGTGCCAGCACAAGCGGGGGTTCAAGCTCCTACAATGAGCAGTTCTTC. Its protein is CASTSGGSSSYNEQFF.

The chain has TRBV5-1 and TRBJ2-2, with 7 bases fitting TRBD1. The CDR3 is 15 amino acids. Germline V gene data show CDR1 as SGHRS and CDR2 as YFSETQ. The J segment lost 3 bases and the V segment lost 4 bases, leaving 6 bases of the junction unmatched. The chain's CDR3 is CASSNDRVDTGELFF. CDR3 in DNA: TGCGCCAGCAGCAACGACAGGGTTGACACCGGGGAGCTGTTTTTT.

The chain employs TRBV5-1 and TRBJ2-1; TRBD2 might be the D (5 bases). V shed 4 bases and J shed 2 bases, with 16 bases lying between them. The CDR3 contains 16 residues. Germline-derived CDR1 and CDR2 are SGHRS and YFSETQ. The CDR3 spells CASSPGLTKTYNEQFF. The CDR3 coding sequence is TGCGCCAGCAGCCCGGGCCTGACTAAGACCTACAATGAGCAGTTCTTC.

This chain joins TRBV18 and TRBJ1-1, with a weak D call TRBD1 (6 bases). Germline CDR1 is KGHSH and CDR2 is LQKENI. The CDR3 totals 13 residues. V was shortened by 8 bases and J by 1 base, with 11 bases between the two germline ends. The CDR3 loop reads CASSSRGNTEAFF. CDR3 nucleotides: TGTGCCAGCAGCAGCAGGGGGAACACTGAAGCTTTCTTT.

This clone counts as medium-sized. The chain employs TRBV2 and TRBJ2-3; 10 positions agree with TRBD1. The CDR3 loop spans 15 amino acids. Looked up from germline, CDR1 is SNHLY and CDR2 is FYNNEI. V lost 4 bases, J lost 2 bases, and 3 bases stayed unmatched. The CDR3 DNA reads TGTGCCAGCAGTGGGGACAGGGGATACACAGATACGCAGTATTTT. Translating gives CASSGDRGYTDTQYF.

This clone has a handful of counts. The chain carries TRBV5-1 and TRBJ2-3; TRBD1 aligns across 10 bases. This CDR3 comprises 16 residues. The trim removed 0 bases at V and 5 bases at J, leaving 6 bases unmatched. In germline, CDR1 is SGHRS, CDR2 YFSETQ. The CDR3 DNA follows: TGCGCCAGCAGCTTGGCCCGGACAGGGGGATTAGATACGCAGTATTTT. This gives the protein CASSLARTGGLDTQYF.

This clone has only one observation. The chain couples TRBV7-9 to TRBJ2-3, with 10 positions matching TRBD2. CDR3 length equals 14 residues. Germline V gene lookup returns CDR1 SEHNR and CDR2 FQNEAQ (reference sequence). J lost 10 bases, V lost 2 bases, and 6 bases had no gene match. The CDR3 sequence is CASSLLAGVNAQYF. The CDR3 DNA reads as TGTGCCAGCAGCTTACTAGCGGGAGTTAATGCGCAGTATTTT.

This clone has only one observation. The gene calls are TRBV5-4 and TRBJ2-6; 11 nucleotides match TRBD1. The V gene's germline CDR1 is SGHNT and CDR2 YYREEE (reference sequence). Germline trimming cut 1 base from V and 2 bases from J; bases unmatched to any gene: 5. The CDR3 has 18 amino acids. The CDR3 coding sequence is TGTGCCAGCAGCTTGAGGGACAGGGGGAAAACTGGGGCCAACGTCCTGACTTTC. It codes for CASSLRDRGKTGANVLTF.

The count of this clone is one. The gene calls are TRBV29-1 and TRBJ1-1; the match to TRBD1 covers 12 bases. This CDR3 is 13 amino acids long. Germline lookup yields CDR1 SQVTM and CDR2 ANQGSEA. J was trimmed by 6 bases and V by 7 bases; bases with no gene match: 6. This CDR3 reads CSGRGQGASEAFF. CDR3 in DNA: TGCAGCGGCCGGGGACAGGGGGCTTCTGAAGCTTTCTTT.

The chain couples TRBV21-1 to TRBJ2-6; no DNA check was done on the table's D call, TRBD1. TRBV21-1 is a listed pseudogene. The CDR3 runs to 19 residues. The CDR3 spells CASTQFHPGHSSGANVLTF. In DNA, the CDR3 is TGTGCCAGCACTCAGTTTCACCCGGGACACAGCTCTGGGGCCAACGTCCTGACTTTC.

The chain is built from TRBV6-1 and TRBJ1-1; D gene ambiguous. The V gene lost 2 bases and the J gene lost 4 bases, with 8 bases spanning the gap. Germline CDR1 and CDR2: MNHNS and SASEGT. The CDR3 is 13 amino acids. In DNA form, the CDR3 reads TGTGCCAGCAGTGAATTAGGGAGCACTGAAGCTTTCTTT. It translates to CASSELGSTEAFF.

V usage is TRBV7-2 and J usage is TRBJ1-6; TRBD1 is a possible D gene (6 bases). There are 14 residues in the CDR3. CDR1 is SGHTA and CDR2 is FQGNSA in the germline V gene. The V gene lost 2 bases and the J gene lost 7 bases, with 9 bases spanning the gap. The CDR3 here is CASSLWTVNSPLHF. The CDR3 bases are TGTGCCAGCAGCTTATGGACAGTGAATTCACCCCTCCACTTT.

The chain couples TRBV7-2 to TRBJ2-1, with 8 nucleotides matching TRBD2. Trimming removed 9 bases from V and 6 bases from J; junction bases left unmatched: 10. The germline V gene encodes CDR1 SGHTA and CDR2 FQGNSA. The CDR3 totals 14 residues. The CDR3 sequence is CASIFGGGLNEQFF. The CDR3 nucleotides read TGTGCCAGTATCTTCGGCGGGGGGCTCAATGAGCAGTTCTTC. The full variable domain, rest sourced from reference TRBV7-2 and TRBJ2-1, is GAGVSQSPSNKVTEKGKDVELRCDPISGHTALYWYRQSLGQGLEFLIYFQGNSAPDKSGLPSDRFSAERTGGSVSTLTIQRTQQEDSAVYLCASIFGGGLNEQFFGPGTRLTVL.

The rearrangement uses TRBV6-1 and TRBJ2-1; 16 bases fit TRBD2. CDR3 length: 16 residues. After removal of 6 bases from V and 10 bases from J, the junction contained 9 bases not matched to a gene. Per the germline V gene, CDR1 is MNHNS and CDR2 is SASEGT. The CDR3 nucleotides read TGTGCCAGCAGCGAAACGGGACTAGCGGGAGGGAAGGAGCAGTTCTTC. Protein sequence: CASSETGLAGGKEQFF.

V and J are TRBV2 and TRBJ1-5; D is perhaps TRBD1 (6 bases). Germline V gene lookup returns CDR1 SNHLY and CDR2 FYNNEI. The CDR3 is made up of 13 amino acids. V shed 5 bases and J shed 5 bases, with 10 bases lying between them. The CDR3 bases are TGTGCCAGCAGTTTATCAGGGGATCAGCCCCAGCATTTT. As protein: CASSLSGDQPQHF.

Only one count was recorded for this clone. The chain has TRBV19 and TRBJ1-1; 7 bases line up with TRBD1. Germline-derived CDR1 and CDR2 are LNHDA and SQIVND (reference sequence). Unmatched junction bases numbered 9, after V lost 3 bases and J lost 5 bases. The CDR3 consists of 15 residues. CDR3 coding DNA: TGTGCCAGTAGTATTCTCTCGACAGGGATAACTGAAGCTTTCTTT. It encodes CASSILSTGITEAFF. The full variable domain, its missing parts supplied by reference TRBV19 and TRBJ1-1, is DGGITQSPKYLFRKEGQNVTLSCEQNLNHDAMYWYRQDPGQGLRLIYYSQIVNDFQKGDIAEGYSVSREKKESFPLTVTSAQKNPTAFYLCASSILSTGITEAFFGQGTRLTVV.

This rearrangement joins TRBV27 to TRBJ1-6; D uncertain. Germline loops: CDR1 MNHEY, CDR2 SMNVEV (reference sequence). CDR3 length: 17 amino acids. V gave up 3 bases and J gave up 0 bases, with 12 bases separating them. The CDR3 sequence is CASSFSVYSSYNSPLHF. For the CDR3, the DNA is TGTGCCAGCAGTTTCTCCGTGTATAGCTCCTATAATTCACCCCTCCACTTT.

The CDR3 DNA reads TGTGCCAGCAGCGTACAGATCACAGATACGCAGTATTTT. Translated, it gives CASSVQITDTQYF. The J gene is TRBJ2-3, the V gene TRBV9, with D unresolved. V lost 1 base and J 2 bases, leaving 5 bases between the germline ends. The CDR3 totals 13 residues. Germline CDR1 SGDLS, CDR2 YYNGEE.